Below are 12 T cell receptor beta chains sequenced from a single sample in a study of early T cells in non-severe SARS-CoV-2 infection. Each CDR3 protein is one row after TCRdb ran MiXCR on the 5' RACE reads. The repertoire holds 25,000 to 35,000 distinct CDR3 sequences, with around 7% as singletons. The source material was whole blood. The receptors derive from an adult who was a healthcare worker with PCR-confirmed SARS-CoV-2 infection or an uninfected control (not recorded which).

Remarks on this clonotype: A much bigger clone sits one base away, suggesting this may be a read error. This rearrangement joins TRBV6-6 to TRBJ1-1; the D is unclear. This CDR3 is 14 amino acids long. Germline V CDR1 and CDR2: MNHNY, SVGAGI (reference sequence). CDR3 region: CVSSYSNGNTEAFF. The DNA of the CDR3 is TGTGTCAGCAGTTACTCGAACGGGAACACTGAAGCTTTCTTT.

The J gene is TRBJ2-7, the V gene TRBV30, with 9 bases identical to TRBD1. Germline V gene data show CDR1 as GTSNPN and CDR2 as SVGIG (reference sequence). V lost 2 bases and J lost 5; bases outside the gene matches: 10. The CDR3 is made up of 15 amino acids. CDR3 sequence (DNA): TGTGCCTGGAGTACGACGGGACAGGGACCCCACGAGCAGTACTTC. Residues: CAWSTTGQGPHEQYF. Full variable domain (outside the CDR3, taken from reference TRBV30 and TRBJ2-7): SQTIHQWPATLVQPVGSPLSLECTVEGTSNPNLYWYRQAAGRGLQLLFYSVGIGQISSEVPQNLSASRPQDRQFILSSKKLLLSDSGFYLCAWSTTGQGPHEQYFGPGTRLTVT.

This clonotype was detected once. Being one base from a much bigger clone, this may be a read error. The chain is built from TRBV24-1 and TRBJ1-5; TRBD1 might be the D (6 bases). V was cut by 9 bases and J by 5 bases, with 16 bases left in between. From germline, CDR1 is KGHDR and CDR2 SFDVKD. The CDR3 sequence is 14 residues long. The CDR3 DNA follows: TGTGCCACCGGGACATGGGGCGATTATCAGCCCCAGCATTTT. Residues: CATGTWGDYQPQHF.

The chain is built from TRBV29-1 and TRBJ2-1; TRBD2 matches 7 bases. V shed 1 base and J 9 bases; nucleotides not matched to a gene: 6. The CDR3 has 13 residues. Germline CDR1 is SQVTM and CDR2 is ANQGSEA. The CDR3 spells CSVEGLAVGEQFF. DNA for the CDR3: TGCAGCGTTGAAGGGCTAGCGGTGGGTGAGCAGTTCTTC.

This clonotype came up many times. This chain uses TRBV20-1 with TRBJ2-7; tentative D call: TRBD1 (5 bases). Trimming took 3 bases from V and 3 from J, leaving 18 bases between them. CDR3 length: 15 residues. The germline V gene has CDR1 DFQATT and CDR2 SNEGSKA (reference sequence). Written as DNA, the CDR3 is TGCAGTGCTAGTTTTGGGGCAGGCAAGGTCTACGAGCAGTACTTC. It specifies CSASFGAGKVYEQYF.

This clonotype has at least ten counts. The chain carries TRBV29-1 and TRBJ2-2, with D perhaps matching TRBD1 or TRBD2 (5 bases each). V was cut by 3 bases and J by 6 bases, with 8 bases left in between. CDR3 length: 12 amino acids. Germline lookup yields CDR1 SQVTM and CDR2 ANQGSEA. Here the CDR3 DNA reads TGCAGCGTTGAGCAGGGACCCGGGGAGCTGTTTTTT. Translating it yields CSVEQGPGELFF.

This clonotype is termed medium-sized. The chain's CDR3 is CASSSGTVNTEAFF. The CDR3 DNA is TGTGCCAGCAGTTCGGGGACAGTGAACACTGAAGCTTTCTTT. The rearrangement uses TRBV12-3 or TRBV12-4 and TRBJ1-1; TRBD1 agrees at 7 bases. The CDR3 sequence is 14 residues long. J gave up 0 bases and V 4 bases, and 2 bases lay outside the gene matches.

In its sample, this clonotype was seen many times. This sequence joins TRBV29-1 and TRBJ2-3; D is unresolved. The CDR3 totals 14 residues. V gave up 3 bases and J gave up 2 bases, with 12 bases separating them. The germline gives CDR1 SQVTM, CDR2 ANQGSEA. In DNA, the CDR3 is TGCAGCGTTGATTGGCTGCAAATCACAGATACGCAGTATTTT. Encoded protein: CSVDWLQITDTQYF.

The V call is TRBV4-1, the J call TRBJ2-2; 9 nucleotides agree with TRBD2. Germline values: CDR1 MGHRA, CDR2 YSYEKL. The CDR3 is made up of 18 amino acids. V was pared by 0 bases and J by 3 bases, with 8 bases of the junction left unmatched. CDR3 sequence: CASSQEGGRALDTGELFF. In nucleotides, the CDR3 is TGCGCCAGCAGCCAAGAGGGCGGGAGGGCCCTCGACACCGGGGAGCTGTTTTTT.

V is TRBV7-9 and J is TRBJ2-1; 9 positions match TRBD2. CDR3 length: 15 residues. The trim removed 5 bases at V and 4 bases at J, leaving 6 bases unmatched. CDR1 and CDR2 from the germline V gene are SEHNR and FQNEAQ (reference sequence). CDR3 DNA: TGTGCCAGCAGCCCAACTAGCGGGCAGTACAATGAGCAGTTCTTC. It encodes CASSPTSGQYNEQFF.

The table lists this clonotype with many counts. V usage is TRBV12-3 or TRBV12-4 and J usage is TRBJ2-2; weak D call: TRBD2 (5 bases). With 7 bases removed from V and 4 bases from J, the gap between germline ends came to 10 bases. The CDR3 is made up of 13 amino acids. CDR3 nucleotides: TGTGCCAGCATCCTGAGCGGCACCGGGGAGCTGTTTTTT. It codes for CASILSGTGELFF.

A few counts support this clonotype. The chain couples TRBV29-1 to TRBJ2-7; D gene uncertain. V dropped 7 bases and J dropped 2 bases, with 12 bases sitting between them. The CDR3 runs to 12 residues. The V gene's germline CDR1 is SQVTM and CDR2 ANQGSEA. The CDR3 DNA is TGCAGCGCCATGACCGGTCCCTACGAGCAGTACTTC. Protein: CSAMTGPYEQYF.